This TCR beta chain was captured by sequencing in a study of T cells after yellow fever vaccination. Trimming pared 4 bases from V and 1 base from J, leaving 13 bases between. Germline V gives CDR1 SGHRS, CDR2 YFSETQ. The CDR3 spans 15 residues. This clonotype was seen a handful of times. MiXCR, applied by TCRdb to the 5' RACE reads, yields one record per CDR3 protein. Of some 350,000 distinct CDR3 sequences listed, 4% were seen once; the top ten hold less than 25%. The starting material was PBMCs, obtained 5 days after the yellow fever booster vaccination. The receptor's source is a man younger than 30 who received the YFV17D yellow fever vaccine. J is TRBJ2-3 and V is TRBV5-1, with D hard to call. The chain's CDR3 is CASSPWGRGTDTQYF. CDR3 nucleotides: TGCGCCAGCAGCCCCTGGGGTCGGGGCACAGATACGCAGTATTTT.